This T cell receptor (beta chain) emerged from a study of T cell responses to AZD1222 COVID-19 vaccine. Profiling relied on immunoSEQ multiplex PCR, and the TCRdb table lists in-frame clones only, not all of them. The repertoire holds 100,000 to 150,000 clones, about nine tenths seen once, with around 0.99% in the top ten. Germline CDR1 is SGHRS and CDR2 is YFSETQ. The CDR3 spans 14 residues. The V end was cut by 3 bases, the J end by 4 bases, with 11 bases between. The starting material was peripheral blood, obtained 28 days after the second AZD1222 dose. This chain joins TRBV5-1 and TRBJ1-3; D is unclear. This TCR was recovered from an adult who received the AZD1222 COVID-19 vaccine. The CDR3 spells CASSSTAPGNTIYF. The CDR3, as DNA: TGCGCCAGCAGCTCGACTGCTCCCGGAAACACCATATATTTT. The full variable domain, its missing parts supplied by reference TRBV5-1 and TRBJ1-3, is KAGVTQTPRYLIKTRGQQVTLSCSPISGHRSVSWYQQTPGQGLQFLFEYFSETQRNKGNFPGRFSGRQFSNSRSEMNVSTLELGDSALYLCASSSTAPGNTIYFGEGSWLTVV.